Following are 7 T cell receptor beta chains from one sample sequenced in a study of blood T cell repertoires in COVID-19. The repertoire was sequenced with immunoSEQ multiplex PCR; TCRdb's copy has only in-frame clones and lacks some. The sample shows tens of thousands of clones, approximately 89% of them seen only once. Sequenced input: peripheral blood. The origin of the receptors is a human donor in a cohort sampled during active COVID-19.

V usage is TRBV28 and J usage is TRBJ2-6; 7 bases are shared with TRBD1. Losses at the gene ends were 5 bases for V and 1 base for J; bases not matched to a gene: 5. This CDR3 has 16 residues. The germline gives CDR1 MDHEN, CDR2 SYDVKM. CDR3 nucleotide sequence: TGTGCCAGCAGTCCCCTGGACAGGTCTGGGGCCAACGTCCTGACTTTC. Protein: CASSPLDRSGANVLTF.

DNA for the CDR3: TGTGCAAGTCGCTTAGGACAGGACTATAATTCACCCCTCCACTTT. It translates to CASRLGQDYNSPLHF. This sequence joins TRBV12-2 and TRBJ1-6; TRBD1, the D gene given by the table, was not confirmed from the DNA. TRBV12-2 is described as a pseudogene. The CDR3 totals 15 residues.

This chain links TRBV5-1 with TRBJ2-3, with D perhaps TRBD2 (5 bases). There are 12 residues in the CDR3. Trimming shortened V by 4 bases and J by 6 bases, and 9 bases separated the two germline ends. Per germline, CDR1 SGHRS and CDR2 YFSETQ. This chain's CDR3 is CASSPLADTQYF. CDR3 DNA: TGCGCCAGCAGCCCGTTAGCGGATACGCAGTATTTT.

The chain joins TRBV12-3 or TRBV12-4 to TRBJ2-3; 7 bases map to TRBD1. This CDR3 contains 13 residues. The V gene end was trimmed by 5 bases and the J gene end by 5 bases; junction bases not matched to a gene: 4. The CDR3 sequence is CASSLDREDTQYF. The CDR3 coding sequence is TGTGCCAGCAGTCTCGACAGGGAAGATACGCAGTATTTT.

V gene TRBV7-9 combines with J gene TRBJ2-1; D possibly corresponds to TRBD1 (6 bases). This CDR3 region has 18 residues. The V end lost 1 base, the J end lost 5 bases, and 21 bases lay between the germline ends. The germline V gene encodes CDR1 SEHNR and CDR2 FQNEAQ (reference sequence). As DNA, the CDR3 is TGTGCCAGCAGCTTAGTTGGGGTTTGGGGGCTCCACCACAATGAGCAGTTCTTC. Its protein is CASSLVGVWGLHHNEQFF. Drawing the rest from reference TRBV7-9 and TRBJ2-1, the complete variable domain is DTGVSQNPRHKITKRGQNVTFRCDPISEHNRLYWYRQTLGQGPEFLTYFQNEAQLEKSRLLSDRFSAERPKGSFSTLEIQRTEQGDSAMYLCASSLVGVWGLHHNEQFFGPGTRLTVL.

This chain connects TRBV6-2 or TRBV6-3 to TRBJ2-1; 16 bases map to TRBD2. Germline assignment: CDR1 MNHEY and CDR2 SVGEGT. The CDR3 sequence is 16 residues long. V shed 6 bases, J shed 8 bases, and the junction held 7 bases outside the gene matches. The chain's CDR3 is CASSPGTSGGGYEQFF. CDR3 DNA: TGTGCCAGCAGCCCCGGGACTAGCGGGGGGGGCTATGAGCAGTTCTTC.

The chain employs TRBV6-6 and TRBJ2-7; D call uncertain. CDR3 size: 14 residues. The germline gives CDR1 MNHNY, CDR2 SVGAGI (reference sequence). Between the trimmed V and J ends, which lost 4 bases and 2 bases, there was a span of 12 bases. The CDR3 sequence is CASSFRRSPYEQYF. The CDR3 DNA follows: TGTGCCAGCAGTTTCAGGCGATCACCCTACGAGCAGTACTTC.